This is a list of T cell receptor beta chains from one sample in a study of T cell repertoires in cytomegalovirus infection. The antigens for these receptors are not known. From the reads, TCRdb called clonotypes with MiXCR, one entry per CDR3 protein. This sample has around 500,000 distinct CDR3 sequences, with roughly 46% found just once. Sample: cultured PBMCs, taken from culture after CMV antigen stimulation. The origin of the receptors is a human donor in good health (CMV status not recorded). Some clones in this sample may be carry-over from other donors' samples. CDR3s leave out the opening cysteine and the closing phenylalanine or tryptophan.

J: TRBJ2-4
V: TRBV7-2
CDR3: ASSSQGQGVIQY

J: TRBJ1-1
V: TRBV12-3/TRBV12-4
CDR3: ASSFGSDRGAEAF

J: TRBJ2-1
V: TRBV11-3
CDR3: ASSLVGFGGRNEQF

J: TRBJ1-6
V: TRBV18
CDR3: ASSTTLDRGNSPLH

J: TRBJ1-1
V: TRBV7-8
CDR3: ASSADRGTEAF

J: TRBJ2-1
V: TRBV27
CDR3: ASSLRGAGYNEQF

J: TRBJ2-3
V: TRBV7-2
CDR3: ASSPRTSGGLDTQY

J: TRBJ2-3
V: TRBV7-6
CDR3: ASSLVGPTDTQY

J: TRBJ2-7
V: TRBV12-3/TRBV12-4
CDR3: ASSFRTGVDEQY

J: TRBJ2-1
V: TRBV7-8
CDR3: ASSLRSAYNEQF

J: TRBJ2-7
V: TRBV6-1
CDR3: ASSGNLPGQY

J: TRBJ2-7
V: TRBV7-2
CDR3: ASSLAGQDSYEQY

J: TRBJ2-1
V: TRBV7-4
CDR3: ASRSGLAAYNEQF

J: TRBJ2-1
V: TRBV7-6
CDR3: ASSLSGTPGNKQF

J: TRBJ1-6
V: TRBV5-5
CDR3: ASSLFQSSYNSPLH

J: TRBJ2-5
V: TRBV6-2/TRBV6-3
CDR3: ASSDGELAGIRETQY

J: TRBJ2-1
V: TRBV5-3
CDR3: ASSWNGGTYNEQF

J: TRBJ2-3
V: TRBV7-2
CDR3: ASSLLDLSVVAGGTDTQY

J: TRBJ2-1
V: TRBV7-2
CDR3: ASSLLGNLAGGLEQF

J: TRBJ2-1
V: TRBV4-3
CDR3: ASSPGGVLRDRAGEQF

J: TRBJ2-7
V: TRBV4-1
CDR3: ASSHSNALGPYEQY

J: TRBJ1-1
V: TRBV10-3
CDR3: AISPLTRTEAF

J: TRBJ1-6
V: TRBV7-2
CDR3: ASSLVLRVIMNSPLH

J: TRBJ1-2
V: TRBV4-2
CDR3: ASSQESTGVNYGYT

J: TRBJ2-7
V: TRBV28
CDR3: ASALAGGPYEQY

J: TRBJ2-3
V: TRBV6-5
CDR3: ASSSYLGGGGFTDTQY

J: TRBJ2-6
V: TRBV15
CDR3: ATSRELELSGANVLT

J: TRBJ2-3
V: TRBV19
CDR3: ASRKSGTDTQY

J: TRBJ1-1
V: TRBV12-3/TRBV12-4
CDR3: ASSFFRTNTEAF

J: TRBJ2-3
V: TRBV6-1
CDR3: ASSTLAGGSNTQY

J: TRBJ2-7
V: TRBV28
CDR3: ASSSSRGPYEQY

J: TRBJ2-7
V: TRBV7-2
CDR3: ANSWDRGNEQY

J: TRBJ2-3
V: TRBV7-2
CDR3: ASSLVAGGPDTQY

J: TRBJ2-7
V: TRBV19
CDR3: ASRGGGAYEQY

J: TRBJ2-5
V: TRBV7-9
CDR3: ASSSLYGPETQY

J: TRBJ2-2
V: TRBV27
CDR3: ASSLLIAGVGELF

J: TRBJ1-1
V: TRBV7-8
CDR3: ASSPATGNTEAF

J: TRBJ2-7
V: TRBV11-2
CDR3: ASSKDGQGFYEQY

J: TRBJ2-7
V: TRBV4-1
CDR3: ASSQVAAPYEQY

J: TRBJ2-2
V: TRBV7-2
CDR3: ASSLWGLNTGELF

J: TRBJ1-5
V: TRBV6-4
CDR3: ASSDDRRQPQH

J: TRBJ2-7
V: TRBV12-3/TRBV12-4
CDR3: ASTNRGLAGGLQY

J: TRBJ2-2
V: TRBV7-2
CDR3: ASSLRGGRVTGELF

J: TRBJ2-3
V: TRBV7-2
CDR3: ASSLGLAYTDTQY

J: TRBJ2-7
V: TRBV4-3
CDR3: ASSPKCGHHSSYEQY

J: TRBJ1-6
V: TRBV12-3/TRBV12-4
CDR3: ASSFDQGVGSPLH

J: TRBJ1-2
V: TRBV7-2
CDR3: ASNPRGQSGYT

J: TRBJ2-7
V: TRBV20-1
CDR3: SAENPDRTQRGRYEQY

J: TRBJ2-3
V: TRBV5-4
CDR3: ASSAPPLSTDTQY

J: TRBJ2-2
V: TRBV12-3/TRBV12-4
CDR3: ASQAGTKNTGELF

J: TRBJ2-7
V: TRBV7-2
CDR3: ASGHGTTTYEQY

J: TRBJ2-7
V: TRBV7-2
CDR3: ASSSRTGGVYEQY